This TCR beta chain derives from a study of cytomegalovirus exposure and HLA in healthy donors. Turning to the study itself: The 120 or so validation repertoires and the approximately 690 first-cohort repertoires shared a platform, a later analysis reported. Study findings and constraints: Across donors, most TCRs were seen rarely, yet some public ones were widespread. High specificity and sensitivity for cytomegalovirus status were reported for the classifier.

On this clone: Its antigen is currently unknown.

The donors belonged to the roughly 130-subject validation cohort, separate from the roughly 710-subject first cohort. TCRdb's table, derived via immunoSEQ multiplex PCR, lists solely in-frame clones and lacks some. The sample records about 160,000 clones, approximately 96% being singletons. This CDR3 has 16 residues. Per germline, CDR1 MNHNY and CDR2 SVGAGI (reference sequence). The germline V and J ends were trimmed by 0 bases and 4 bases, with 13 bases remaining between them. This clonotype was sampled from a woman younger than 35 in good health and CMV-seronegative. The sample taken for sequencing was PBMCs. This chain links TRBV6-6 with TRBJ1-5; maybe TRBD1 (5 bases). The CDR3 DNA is TGTGCCAGCAGTTACTCCGGGGGAGACGGTAATCAGCCCCAGCATTTT. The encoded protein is CASSYSGGDGNQPQHF.